The rows below give T cell receptor beta chains drawn from one sample of a study of molecular identifiers for immune sequencing clone quantification. TCRdb reprocessed the PCR reads with MiXCR, giving one entry per CDR3 protein. The sample includes approximately 97,000 distinct CDR3 sequences, approximately 25% of them seen just once. Sequencing used naive CD8+ T cells from blood, with Jurkat cell RNA spiked in. These receptors originate from a human donor in good health. Some libraries in this study had Jurkat cell RNA spiked in. CDR3s include the opening cysteine and the closing phenylalanine or tryptophan. The order of the fields is V gene, J gene, CDR3 protein.

V gene: TRBV4-1
J gene: TRBJ1-5
CDR3 protein: CARRPAAGTGHYNQPQHF

V gene: TRBV20-1
J gene: TRBJ2-4
CDR3 protein: CSVHDAKNIQYF

V gene: TRBV4-1
J gene: TRBJ2-5
CDR3 protein: CASSDSGGAETQYF

V gene: TRBV27
J gene: TRBJ2-3
CDR3 protein: CASSSRPFTDTQYF

V gene: TRBV14
J gene: TRBJ2-1
CDR3 protein: CASSRTGGLLEAEQFF

V gene: TRBV15
J gene: TRBJ2-7
CDR3 protein: CATSPRGQVYTNEQYF

V gene: TRBV19
J gene: TRBJ2-7
CDR3 protein: CASESTGGYEQYF

V gene: TRBV6-2/TRBV6-3
J gene: TRBJ2-1
CDR3 protein: CASMTFTCNEQFF

V gene: TRBV27
J gene: TRBJ2-5
CDR3 protein: CASSLQGRQAPQYF

V gene: TRBV30
J gene: TRBJ2-3
CDR3 protein: CAWSSGTARTDTQYF